These 21 T cell receptor beta chains originate from one sample sequenced in a study of glioma-infiltrating T cells. Amplification of TCR alpha and beta CDR3 regions from RNA used iRepertoire nested multiplex PCR. MiXCR was run by TCRdb on the multiplex PCR reads, yielding one entry per CDR3 protein. The profile shows fewer than 500,000 distinct CDR3 sequences, approximately 42% of them singletons. Sequencing was carried out using glioma tissue, nonneoplastic brain tissue, or PBMCs (not recorded which). These receptors were collected from a human donor with low-grade glioma or glioblastoma, undergoing nonglioma brain surgery, or in good health (not recorded which).

The V and J genes are TRBV15 and TRBJ2-7, with 7 bases identical to TRBD1. Germline CDR1 is LNHNV and CDR2 is YYDKDF (reference sequence). The J segment lost 2 bases and the V segment lost 0 bases, leaving 7 bases of the junction unmatched. The CDR3 consists of 16 residues. DNA of the CDR3: TGTGCCACCAGCAGAGATCGAGGACAGGATACCTACGAGCAGTACTTC. Translation gives CATSRDRGQDTYEQYF. Together with reference TRBV15 and TRBJ2-7, the CDR3 gives the full variable domain: DAMVIQNPRYQVTQFGKPVTLSCSQTLNHNVMYWYQQKSSQAPKLLFHYYDKDFNNEADTPDNFQSRRPNTSFCFLDIRSPGLGDTAMYLCATSRDRGQDTYEQYFGPGTRLTVT.

This clonotype was detected many times. The V call is TRBV20-1, the J call TRBJ1-5; the D gene is possibly TRBD1 (5 bases). The CDR3 contains 13 residues. V was clipped by 3 bases and J by 0 bases, with 6 bases between them. Germline-derived CDR1 and CDR2 are DFQATT and SNEGSKA (reference sequence). The chain's CDR3 is CSASRDSNQPQHF. The CDR3 DNA reads TGCAGTGCTAGCAGGGATAGCAATCAGCCCCAGCATTTT.

This clonotype showed up just once. V gene TRBV5-1 combines with J gene TRBJ1-1; D gene uncertain. CDR3 length: 13 amino acids. Looked up from germline, CDR1 is SGHRS and CDR2 is YFSETQ. V dropped 4 bases and J dropped 5 bases, with 12 bases sitting between them. This CDR3 reads CASSKTLGTEAFF. The DNA for the CDR3 is TGCGCCAGCAGCAAGACCCTTGGGACTGAAGCTTTCTTT.

This clonotype has a count of ten or more. The J gene is TRBJ2-7, the V gene TRBV20-1, with 10 nucleotides matching TRBD2. This CDR3 has 12 amino acids. Germline loops: CDR1 DFQATT, CDR2 SNEGSKA (reference sequence). The J segment lost 2 bases and the V segment lost 8 bases, leaving 3 bases of the junction unmatched. Written as DNA, the CDR3 is TGCAGTTCAGGACTAGCGGCCTACGAGCAGTACTTC. Protein: CSSGLAAYEQYF.

This clonotype has just a few counts. The chain couples TRBV7-2 to TRBJ2-7; D may be TRBD1 or TRBD2 (5 bases each). CDR1 is SGHTA, CDR2 FQGNSA, per germline. CDR3 length equals 12 residues. V shed 5 bases and J shed 5 bases, with 10 bases lying between them. This CDR3 is CASSRLGDEQYF. The CDR3, as DNA: TGTGCCAGCAGCCGTCTGGGGGACGAGCAGTACTTC.

This clonotype was detected many times. The chain employs TRBV27 and TRBJ1-5; unclear D gene. CDR1 is MNHEY, CDR2 SMNVEV, per germline (reference sequence). This CDR3 comprises 15 residues. V lost 2 bases and J lost 0, with 8 bases in between. The CDR3 here is CASSLHSYSNQPQHF. The CDR3 nucleotides are TGTGCCAGCAGTTTACACAGCTATAGCAATCAGCCCCAGCATTTT.

This clonotype appeared many times. J is TRBJ1-2 and V is TRBV28, with D possibly TRBD1 on 5 matching bases. The germline V gene has CDR1 MDHEN and CDR2 SYDVKM. The CDR3 is made up of 14 amino acids. Trimming took off 4 bases at V and 0 bases at J, with 9 bases between the two ends. Written as DNA, the CDR3 is TGTGCCAGCAGTTCAGGGAACGCTAACTATGGCTACACCTTC. Its translation: CASSSGNANYGYTF.

This clonotype was seen a few times. The CDR3 nucleotides read TGTGCCACCAGTGATAGCAGGCGGGACTACTGGAGAGGTTTACTGTTCTTC. It is translated as CATSDSRRDYWRGLLFF. This chain joins TRBV24-1 and TRBJ2-1, with 7 bases lining up with TRBD2. The CDR3 is 17 amino acids. The ends lost 3 bases at V and 15 bases at J; junction bases unmatched: 22. From germline, CDR1 is KGHDR and CDR2 SFDVKD.

J is TRBJ2-2 and V is TRBV28; D is unclear. This CDR3 comprises 14 residues. Per germline, CDR1 MDHEN and CDR2 SYDVKM. Trimming removed 4 bases from V and 4 bases from J, with 10 bases in between. This CDR3 is CASSSRVVTGELFF. The CDR3 coding sequence is TGTGCCAGCAGTTCCCGGGTCGTCACCGGGGAGCTGTTTTTT.

To note about this clonotype: A much larger clone lies a single base off, so this may be a read error. This rearrangement joins TRBV4-2 to TRBJ2-7; D ambiguous. The J call is uncertain, as TRBJ2-5 better fits the DNA end. The CDR3 has 15 residues. Germline V gene lookup returns CDR1 LGHNA and CDR2 YNFKEQ. CDR3 in amino acids: CASSQDYGRAKTQYF. CDR3 sequence (DNA): TGTGCCAGCAGCCAAGATTATGGTCGAGCAAAGACCCAGTACTTC.

V and J are TRBV19 and TRBJ2-4; perhaps D is TRBD1 or TRBD2 (5 bases each). V was clipped by 9 bases and J by 3 bases, with 21 bases between them. Germline lookup yields CDR1 LNHDA and CDR2 SQIVND (reference sequence). CDR3 size: 16 residues. As DNA, the CDR3 is TGTGCCAGCTCCCTCGGGGCAGGGTTGGACAAAAACATTCAGTACTTC. Its translation is CASSLGAGLDKNIQYF.

This clonotype came up once. Just one base apart from a much larger clone, this may be a read error. The CDR3 DNA is TGTGCCAGCAGTACCGGGGGGCCTGAAGCTTTCTTT. Translating gives CASSTGGPEAFF. The genes are TRBV28 and TRBJ1-1, with D perhaps TRBD1 (6 bases). Germline V gene data show CDR1 as MDHEN and CDR2 as SYDVKM. Trimming removed 5 bases at V and 6 bases at J, with 10 bases between. This CDR3 contains 12 residues.

This clonotype was seen more than once but under ten times. The rearrangement joins TRBV20-1 to TRBJ1-2; TRBD1 is a possible D gene (6 bases). The germline CDR1 and CDR2 sequences are DFQATT and SNEGSKA (reference sequence). V lost 6 bases and J lost 3, with 14 bases in between. The CDR3 runs 13 residues. CDR3: CSASVQGYYGYTF. CDR3 coding DNA: TGCAGTGCCTCAGTGCAGGGGTACTATGGCTACACCTTC.

Comments on this clonotype: A much larger clone differs by one base, so this may be a read error. The chain carries TRBV28 and TRBJ2-4, with D possibly being TRBD2 (6 bases). CDR3 length: 11 amino acids. V was cut by 6 bases and J by 14 bases, with 14 bases left in between. Germline assignment: CDR1 MDHEN and CDR2 SYDVKM. CDR3 sequence (DNA): TGTGCCAGCAGCTTGGGACTGATTAAGTACTTC. Translated, it gives CASSLGLIKYF.

The chain employs TRBV4-2 and TRBJ2-1; 7 nucleotides align to TRBD2. The CDR3 runs 14 residues. The V and J ends lost 4 bases and 10 bases, in that order; junction bases with no gene match: 10. Looked up from germline, CDR1 is LGHNA and CDR2 is YNFKEQ. CDR3 in amino acids: CASSRDRGSGEQFF. CDR3 nucleotides: TGTGCCAGCAGCCGAGATCGGGGTAGCGGGGAGCAGTTCTTC.

This sequence joins TRBV28 and TRBJ1-2; D is possibly TRBD1 (5 bases). This CDR3 contains 12 residues. V was shortened by 3 bases and J by 11 bases, with 13 bases between the two germline ends. The V gene's germline CDR1 is MDHEN and CDR2 SYDVKM. The CDR3 sequence: CASSFGGDRYTF. The CDR3 coding sequence is TGTGCCAGCAGTTTCGGGGGGGATAGATACACCTTC.

This clonotype was detected many times. The rearrangement uses TRBV15 and TRBJ2-3, with D possibly being TRBD1 or TRBD2 (5 bases each). The CDR3 is 15 amino acids. Germline CDR1 and CDR2: LNHNV and YYDKDF (reference sequence). Trimming removed 3 bases at V and 10 bases at J, with 20 bases between. The CDR3 is CATSRGDPTYEAQYF. As DNA, the CDR3 is TGTGCCACCAGCAGGGGGGACCCCACCTATGAGGCGCAGTATTTT. The whole variable domain, filled in from reference TRBV15 and TRBJ2-3, reads DAMVIQNPRYQVTQFGKPVTLSCSQTLNHNVMYWYQQKSSQAPKLLFHYYDKDFNNEADTPDNFQSRRPNTSFCFLDIRSPGLGDTAMYLCATSRGDPTYEAQYFGPGTRLTVL.

Worth noting for this clonotype: A much larger clone lies a single base off, so this may be a read error. V is TRBV6-5 and J is TRBJ2-1; 9 nucleotides line up with TRBD1. The length of the CDR3 is 15 residues. Germline assignment: CDR1 MNHEY and CDR2 SVGAGI. DNA for the CDR3: TGTGCCAGCAGTTACCACCGGGACAGGGTAAATGAGCAGCTCTTC. Protein: CASSYHRDRVNEQLF.

The sample holds many counts of this clonotype. This sequence joins TRBV20-1 and TRBJ2-7; D is undetermined. The CDR3 sequence is 12 residues long. The germline V and J ends were trimmed by 5 bases and 0 bases, with 8 bases remaining between them. Germline CDR1 reads DFQATT; CDR2 reads SNEGSKA (reference sequence). The CDR3 spells CSARTFSYEQYF. The CDR3 DNA reads TGCAGTGCTCGGACCTTCTCCTACGAGCAGTACTTC.

Turning to this clonotype: With a much larger clone just one base away, this may be a read error. This chain connects TRBV27 to TRBJ2-5; 8 nucleotides line up with TRBD2. In germline, CDR1 is MNHEY, CDR2 SMNVEV (reference sequence). CDR3 length: 15 amino acids. J lost 5 bases, V lost 3 bases, and 8 bases had no gene match. The DNA for the CDR3 is TGTGCCAGCAGTTTTACGGGAGGGCGCAGCGAGACCCAGTACTTC. Protein: CASSFTGGRSETQYF.

Concerning this clonotype itself: The germline gene is not matched at one end of the junction; a read error may be the cause. V usage is TRBV20-1 and J usage is TRBJ1-2; 11 bases align to TRBD1. This CDR3 spans 15 amino acids. CDR1 and CDR2 (germline): DFQATT, SNEGSKA (reference sequence). Here the CDR3 DNA reads TGCAGTGCTAGTCAATCCGGGACAGGGGGACGTGGCCACACCTTC. Translated, it gives CSASQSGTGGRGHTF.